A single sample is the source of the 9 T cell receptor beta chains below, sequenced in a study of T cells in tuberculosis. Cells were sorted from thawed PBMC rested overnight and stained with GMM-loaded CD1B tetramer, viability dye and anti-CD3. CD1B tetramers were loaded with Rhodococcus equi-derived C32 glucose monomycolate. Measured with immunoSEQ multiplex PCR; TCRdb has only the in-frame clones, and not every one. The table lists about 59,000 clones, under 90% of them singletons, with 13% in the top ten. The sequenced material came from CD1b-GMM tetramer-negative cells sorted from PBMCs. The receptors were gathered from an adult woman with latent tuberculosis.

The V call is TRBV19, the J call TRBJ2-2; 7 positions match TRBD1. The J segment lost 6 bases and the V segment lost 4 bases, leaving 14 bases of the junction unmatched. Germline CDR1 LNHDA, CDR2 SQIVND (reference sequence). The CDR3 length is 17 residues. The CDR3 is CASSTRQGSSWAGELFF. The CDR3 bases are TGTGCCAGTAGTACCCGACAGGGAAGCTCTTGGGCCGGGGAGCTGTTTTTT.

This CDR3 is CASKETLSYEQYF. For the CDR3, the DNA is TGTGCCAGCAAAGAGACTCTTTCCTACGAGCAGTACTTC. The chain uses TRBV2 and TRBJ2-7, with unresolved D. CDR1 and CDR2 from the germline V gene are SNHLY and FYNNEI. Trimming pared 7 bases from V and 1 base from J, leaving 11 bases between. The CDR3 runs to 13 residues.

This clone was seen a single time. The CDR3 protein is CASSPGSTDTQYF. CDR3 in DNA: TGTGCCAGTAGTCCGGGTAGCACAGATACGCAGTATTTT. V usage is TRBV19 and J usage is TRBJ2-3; D is unresolved. The ends were cut back, 5 bases at V and 0 bases at J, with 6 bases in the middle. Germline V gene sequence: CDR1 LNHDA, CDR2 SQIVND (reference sequence). CDR3 length equals 13 residues.

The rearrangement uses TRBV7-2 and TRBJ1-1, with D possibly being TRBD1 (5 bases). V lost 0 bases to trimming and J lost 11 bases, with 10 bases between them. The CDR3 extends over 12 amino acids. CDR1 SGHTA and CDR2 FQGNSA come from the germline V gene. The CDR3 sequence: CASSLATGGAFF. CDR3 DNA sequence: TGTGCCAGCAGCTTAGCCACCGGGGGGGCTTTCTTT.

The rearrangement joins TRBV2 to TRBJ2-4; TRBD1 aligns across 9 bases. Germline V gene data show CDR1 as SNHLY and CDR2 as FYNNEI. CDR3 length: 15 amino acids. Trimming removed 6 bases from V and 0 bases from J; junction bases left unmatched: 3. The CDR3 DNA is TGTGCCAGCAGCGGACAGGGGATAGCCAAAAACATTCAGTACTTC. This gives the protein CASSGQGIAKNIQYF.

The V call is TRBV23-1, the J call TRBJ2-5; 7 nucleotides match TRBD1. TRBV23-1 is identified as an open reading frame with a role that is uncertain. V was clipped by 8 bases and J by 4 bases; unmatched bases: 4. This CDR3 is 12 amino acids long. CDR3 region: CASPGDRETQYF. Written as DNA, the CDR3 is TGCGCCAGCCCCGGGGACAGAGAGACCCAGTACTTC.

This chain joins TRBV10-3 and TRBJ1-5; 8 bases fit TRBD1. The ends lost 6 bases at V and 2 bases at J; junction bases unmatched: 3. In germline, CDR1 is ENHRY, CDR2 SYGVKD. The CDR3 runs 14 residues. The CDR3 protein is CAISPTGGNQPQHF. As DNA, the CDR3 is TGTGCCATCAGCCCGACAGGGGGCAATCAGCCCCAGCATTTT.

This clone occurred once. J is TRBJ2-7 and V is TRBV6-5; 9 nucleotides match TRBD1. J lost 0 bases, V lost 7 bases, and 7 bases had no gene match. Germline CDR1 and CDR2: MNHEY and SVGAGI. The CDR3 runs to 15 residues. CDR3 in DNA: TGTGCCAGCAACAGACAGGGGGGCTTCTCCTACGAGCAGTACTTC. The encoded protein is CASNRQGGFSYEQYF.

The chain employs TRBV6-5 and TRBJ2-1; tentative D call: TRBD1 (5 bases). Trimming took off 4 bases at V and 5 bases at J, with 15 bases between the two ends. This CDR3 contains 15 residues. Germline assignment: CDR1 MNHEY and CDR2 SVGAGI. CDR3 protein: CASSFLQAGDNEQFF. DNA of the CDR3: TGTGCCAGCAGTTTCCTACAGGCTGGGGACAATGAGCAGTTCTTC.